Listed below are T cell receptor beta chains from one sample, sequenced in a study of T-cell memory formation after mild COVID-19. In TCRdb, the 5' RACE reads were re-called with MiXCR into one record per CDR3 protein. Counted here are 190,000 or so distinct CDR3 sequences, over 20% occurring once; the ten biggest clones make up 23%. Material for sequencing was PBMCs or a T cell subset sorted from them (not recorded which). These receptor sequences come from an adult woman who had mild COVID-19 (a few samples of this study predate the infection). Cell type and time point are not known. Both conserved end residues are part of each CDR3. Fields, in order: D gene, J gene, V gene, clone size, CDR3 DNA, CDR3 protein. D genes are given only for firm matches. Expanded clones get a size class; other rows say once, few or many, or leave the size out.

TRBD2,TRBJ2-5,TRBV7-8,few,TGTGCCAGCAGCTTGGCCGGGGGGGCTGAAGAGACCCAGTACTTC,CASSLAGGAEETQYF
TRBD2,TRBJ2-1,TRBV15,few,TGTGCCACCAGCAGAGTTTCGGGGGGGAGGAATGAGCAGTTCTTC,CATSRVSGGRNEQFF
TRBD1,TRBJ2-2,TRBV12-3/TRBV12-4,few,TGTGCCAGCAGTCCAGGACAGGGCCTCTCCCGGGAGCTGTTTTTT,CASSPGQGLSRELFF
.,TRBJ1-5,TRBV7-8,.,TGTGCCAGCAGCTTAATGGGGAGAGGGGATCAGCCCCAGCATTTT,CASSLMGRGDQPQHF
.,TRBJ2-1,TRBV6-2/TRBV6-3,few,TGTGCCAGCACCTGGATGAGCTCCTACAATGAGCAGTTCTTC,CASTWMSSYNEQFF
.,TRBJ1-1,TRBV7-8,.,TGTGCCAGCAGCTTAGGGACACTCACTGAAGCTTTCTTT,CASSLGTLTEAFF
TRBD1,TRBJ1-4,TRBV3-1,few,TGTGCCAGCAGCCAGGATCTTATTGGGACAGGGGGCATTAATGAAAAACTGTTTTTT,CASSQDLIGTGGINEKLFF
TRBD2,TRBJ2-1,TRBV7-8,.,TGTGCCAGCAGCTTGGACGATGCGGGAGGGTTCTTC,CASSLDDAGGFF
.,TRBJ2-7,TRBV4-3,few,TGCGCCAGCAGCCAAGACCTTGGGGCCTACGAGCAGTACTTC,CASSQDLGAYEQYF
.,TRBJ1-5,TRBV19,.,TGTGCCAGTAGTATTATAGAGGGGTTAAATCAGCCCCAGCATTTT,CASSIIEGLNQPQHF
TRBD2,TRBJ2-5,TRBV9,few,TGTGCCAGCAGCGCAAACCCCTCCCTAGCGGGGACGGAGACCCAGTACTTC,CASSANPSLAGTETQYF
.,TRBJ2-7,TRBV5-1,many,TGCGCCAGCAGCTTCGGCGGGTCCTCCTACGAGCAGTACTTC,CASSFGGSSYEQYF
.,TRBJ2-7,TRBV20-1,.,TGCAGTGCTAGATCGAAAGGACAGAGCTCCTACGAGCAGTACTTC,CSARSKGQSSYEQYF
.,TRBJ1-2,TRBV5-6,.,TGTGCCAGCAGCTCCCTGCGCTATGGCTACACCTTC,CASSSLRYGYTF
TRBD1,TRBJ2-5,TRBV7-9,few,TGTGCCAGCAGCTTAGGTGGGACAGGCCAAGAGACCCAGTACTTC,CASSLGGTGQETQYF
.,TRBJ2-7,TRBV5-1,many,TGCGCCAGCAGCTTGGAGGCAGGGGCGTACGAGCAGTACTTC,CASSLEAGAYEQYF
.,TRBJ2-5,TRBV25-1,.,TGTGCCAGCAGTGGAGGCCTTGAGACCCAGTACTTC,CASSGGLETQYF
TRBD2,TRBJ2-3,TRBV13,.,TGTGCCAGCAGCCCGTTATCCCTGGGACTAGCGGGAGATACGCAGTATTTT,CASSPLSLGLAGDTQYF
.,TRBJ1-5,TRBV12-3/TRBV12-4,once,TGTGCCAGCAGGGGATCGGACGGGACTAGCAATCAGCCCCAGCATTTT,CASRGSDGTSNQPQHF
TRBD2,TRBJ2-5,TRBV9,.,TGTGCCAGCAGCGTAGGGAGCGGGGGGGCCATATACCAAGAGACCCAGTACTTC,CASSVGSGGAIYQETQYF
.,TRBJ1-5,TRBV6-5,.,TGTGCCAGCAGTCCCGGGCGTCTTAATCAGCCCCAGCATTTT,CASSPGRLNQPQHF
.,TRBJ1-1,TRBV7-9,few,TGTGCCAGCAGCTTAGAGGTGGGGACGAACACTGAAGCTTTCTTT,CASSLEVGTNTEAFF
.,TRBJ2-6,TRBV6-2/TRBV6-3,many,TGTGCCAGCAGTTGGGACAACTCTGGGGCCAACGTCCTGACTTTC,CASSWDNSGANVLTF
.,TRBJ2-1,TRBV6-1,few,TGTGCCAGCAGTGAAGAGGTTAGCCCATCCTACAATGAGCAGTTCTTC,CASSEEVSPSYNEQFF
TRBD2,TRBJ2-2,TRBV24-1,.,TGTGCCACCAGTGATCCGCGGGGACTAGCGGGAGGGCCTGTCGGGGAGCTGTTTTTT,CATSDPRGLAGGPVGELFF
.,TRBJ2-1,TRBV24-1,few,TGTGCCACCAGTGATTATCGGGGCTCCTACAATGAGCAGTTCTTC,CATSDYRGSYNEQFF
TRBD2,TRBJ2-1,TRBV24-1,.,TGTGCCACCAGTGACCGGACTAGCGGGATGCCCAATGAGCAGTTCTTC,CATSDRTSGMPNEQFF
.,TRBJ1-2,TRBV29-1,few,TGCAGCGTTGAAAACGGACCCTATGGCTACACCTTC,CSVENGPYGYTF
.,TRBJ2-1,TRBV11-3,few,TGTGCCAGCAGCTTACTTAGCTTGTACAATGAGCAGTTCTTC,CASSLLSLYNEQFF
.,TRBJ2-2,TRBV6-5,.,TGTGCCAGCAGTTATTCAATTAACACCGGGGAGCTGTTTTTT,CASSYSINTGELFF
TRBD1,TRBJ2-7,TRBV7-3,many,TGTGCCAGCAGCTTGGGACAGGGGTTCTACGAGCAGTACTTC,CASSLGQGFYEQYF